The 19 T cell receptor beta chains presented below share a single source sample, sequenced in a study of blood T cells in healthy people across ages. For the second PCR, which ran for about 7 to 11 cycles, a sample-barcoded 5' primer and a J-beta primer mix were used. TCRdb analysed the 5' RACE reads with MiXCR anew, one entry per CDR3 protein. The table lists hundreds of thousands of distinct CDR3 sequences, under 45% of them singletons. Sequenced: blood. These receptors were taken from a man between 60 and 75 years old in good health.

The V gene is TRBV6-2 or TRBV6-3, the J gene TRBJ2-4; D unclear. This CDR3 has 12 residues. V dropped 6 bases and J dropped 5 bases, with 8 bases sitting between them. Germline values: CDR1 MNHEY, CDR2 SVGEGT. The CDR3, as DNA: TGTGCCAGCAGGGCACCCCAAAACATTCAGTACTTC. Translating gives CASRAPQNIQYF.

The V gene is TRBV30, the J gene TRBJ2-3; 9 nucleotides match TRBD2. The germline V gene has CDR1 GTSNPN and CDR2 SVGIG (reference sequence). V trimming: 0 bases; J trimming: 4 bases; junction bases outside the gene matches: 5. This CDR3 has 15 residues. CDR3 bases: TGTGCCTGGAGTGTGTTAGCGGGGGCCGCAGATACGCAGTATTTT. It specifies CAWSVLAGAADTQYF. Full variable domain (rest looked up from reference TRBV30 and TRBJ2-3): SQTIHQWPATLVQPVGSPLSLECTVEGTSNPNLYWYRQAAGRGLQLLFYSVGIGQISSEVPQNLSASRPQDRQFILSSKKLLLSDSGFYLCAWSVLAGAADTQYFGPGTRLTVL.

The rearrangement uses TRBV20-1 and TRBJ2-3; maybe TRBD2 (5 bases). This CDR3 has 14 residues. The germline V gene has CDR1 DFQATT and CDR2 SNEGSKA (reference sequence). The V end lost 3 bases, the J end lost 2 bases, and 12 bases lay between the germline ends. The CDR3 spells CSARPSGSTDTQYF. The CDR3 DNA reads as TGCAGTGCTAGGCCCAGCGGCTCCACAGATACGCAGTATTTT.

Note on this clonotype: Relative to the germline gene, one junction end is altered; a read error may explain this. The chain uses TRBV5-1 and TRBJ2-1; D is undetermined. The CDR3 has 12 amino acids. The germline V gene has CDR1 SGHRS and CDR2 YFSETQ. This chain's CDR3 is CANSLGSTEQFF. CDR3 nucleotide sequence: TGCGCCAACAGCTTGGGCAGCACAGAGCAGTTCTTC. Variable domain in full (rest from reference TRBV5-1 and TRBJ2-1): KAGVTQTPRYLIKTRGQQVTLSCSPISGHRSVSWYQQTPGQGLQFLFEYFSETQRNKGNFPGRFSGRQFSNSRSEMNVSTLELGDSALYLCANSLGSTEQFFGPGTRLTVL.

This clonotype has only one observation. The CDR3 nucleotides read TGTGCCAGCAGTGACAGACAGGGCCAAAACATTCAGTACTTC. Its translation: CASSDRQGQNIQYF. The chain couples TRBV6-2 or TRBV6-3 to TRBJ2-4; 7 bases fit TRBD1. With V trimmed by 5 bases and J by 5 bases, 6 bases remained unmatched. Per the germline V gene, CDR1 is MNHEY and CDR2 is SVGEGT. CDR3 length: 14 amino acids.

The V gene is TRBV21-1, the J gene TRBJ1-5; the table's D call, TRBD1, was not checked against the DNA. TRBV21-1 is annotated as a pseudogene. This CDR3 region has 21 residues. The CDR3 bases are TGTGCCAGCAGCAAAGCGGAAACGGCAGGGACAGGGGGCTATAGCAATCAACCCCAGCATTTT. Translating it yields CASSKAETAGTGGYSNQPQHF.

This clonotype was detected only a few times. This chain connects TRBV9 to TRBJ2-1; D uncertain. V dropped 0 bases and J dropped 5 bases, with 12 bases sitting between them. Germline V CDR1 and CDR2: SGDLS, YYNGEE. CDR3 size: 15 residues. The CDR3 nucleotides are TGTGCCAGCAGCGTAGGAGGAGCCCCTCACAATGAGCAGTTCTTC. Protein product: CASSVGGAPHNEQFF.

The V call is TRBV20-1, the J call TRBJ1-1; weak D call: TRBD1 (5 bases). V was clipped by 2 bases and J by 4 bases, with 11 bases between them. CDR1 is DFQATT, CDR2 SNEGSKA, per germline (reference sequence). The CDR3 runs 13 residues. CDR3 coding DNA: TGCAGTGCTAGATGGACAATGAGCACTGAAGCTTTCTTT. Its protein product is CSARWTMSTEAFF.

The chain carries TRBV12-3 or TRBV12-4 and TRBJ2-4, with 8 bases lining up with TRBD1. V lost 5 bases and J lost 7; bases outside the gene matches: 13. The CDR3 contains 16 residues. The CDR3 protein is CASSPPGGRGTNIQYF. CDR3 bases: TGTGCCAGCAGTCCTCCAGGGGGCCGGGGTACGAACATTCAGTACTTC.

The table lists this clonotype with a few counts. The chain employs TRBV3-1 and TRBJ2-7; 7 nucleotides align to TRBD2. The last part of the DNA fits TRBJ2-4 better; the J call may be wrong. CDR3 length equals 13 residues. The germline V gene encodes CDR1 LGHDT and CDR2 YNNKEL (reference sequence). The CDR3 loop is CASSQRGRDIQYF. The CDR3 DNA reads TGTGCCAGCAGCCAGCGGGGGAGGGACATTCAGTACTTC.

The rearrangement uses TRBV7-6 and TRBJ2-7; D is unresolved. V shed 5 bases and J shed 3 bases, with 23 bases lying between them. The CDR3 runs 17 residues. Germline V CDR1 and CDR2: SGHVS, FNYEAQ. As DNA, the CDR3 is TGTGCCAGCAGCATAAACCGGGCCCCGTACGGGTTCTACGAGCAGTACTTC. The encoded protein is CASSINRAPYGFYEQYF.

The chain employs TRBV20-1 and TRBJ2-4, with 8 bases that match TRBD1. Germline V gene lookup returns CDR1 DFQATT and CDR2 SNEGSKA (reference sequence). The trim removed 1 base at V and 0 bases at J, leaving 8 bases unmatched. The CDR3 has 17 residues. The CDR3 spells CSARVPGTGLAKNIQYF. CDR3 DNA: TGCAGTGCTAGAGTCCCCGGGACAGGTTTAGCCAAAAACATTCAGTACTTC.

In its sample, this clonotype was seen once. The V gene is TRBV7-2, the J gene TRBJ1-3; perhaps TRBD1 as D (5 bases). With 1 base removed from V and 4 bases from J, the gap between germline ends came to 11 bases. Germline assignment: CDR1 SGHTA and CDR2 FQGNSA. The CDR3 contains 15 residues. CDR3 sequence (DNA): TGTGCCAGCAGCTTAGACGGGGGAACCGGAAACACCATATATTTT. The encoded protein is CASSLDGGTGNTIYF.

The chain couples TRBV20-1 to TRBJ2-5, with D perhaps given as TRBD1 or TRBD2 (5 bases each). V was trimmed by 4 bases and J by 11 bases, leaving 20 bases between them. The CDR3 is 13 amino acids. Germline V gene lookup returns CDR1 DFQATT and CDR2 SNEGSKA (reference sequence). CDR3 residues: CSAKTNRGNEQYF. In nucleotides, the CDR3 is TGCAGTGCTAAAACCAACCGGGGCAATGAGCAGTACTTC.

The chain couples TRBV12-3 or TRBV12-4 to TRBJ2-2; D tentatively fits TRBD1 or TRBD2 (5 bases each). This CDR3 has 13 residues. V gave up 5 bases and J gave up 5 bases, with 9 bases separating them. CDR3 residues: CASSPEGTGELFF. In DNA, the CDR3 is TGTGCCAGCAGTCCAGAGGGGACCGGGGAGCTGTTTTTT.

The V and J genes are TRBV20-1 and TRBJ1-4; 7 nucleotides agree with TRBD1. Germline assignment: CDR1 DFQATT and CDR2 SNEGSKA (reference sequence). J gave up 0 bases and V 3 bases, and 4 bases lay outside the gene matches. CDR3 length: 15 residues. The CDR3 reads CSASRTGSTNEKLFF. CDR3 DNA sequence: TGCAGTGCTAGTCGGACAGGCTCAACTAATGAAAAACTGTTTTTT.

J is TRBJ2-3 and V is TRBV6-1; a weak D match, TRBD2 (5 bases). The V gene's germline CDR1 is MNHNS and CDR2 SASEGT. The CDR3 runs to 13 residues. Trimming stripped 7 bases from V and 0 bases from J, with 8 bases between. DNA for the CDR3: TGTGCCAGCACCGGGATTAGCACAGATACGCAGTATTTT. Translation gives CASTGISTDTQYF.

This clonotype was observed a single time. V usage is TRBV5-1 and J usage is TRBJ2-5; D remains ambiguous. The CDR3 length is 13 residues. Germline-derived CDR1 and CDR2 are SGHRS and YFSETQ. The germline V and J ends were trimmed by 0 bases and 5 bases, with 8 bases remaining between them. The CDR3 reads CASSLGPAETQYF. Written as DNA, the CDR3 is TGCGCCAGCAGCTTGGGACCAGCGGAGACCCAGTACTTC.

The sample holds a few counts of this clonotype. The chain employs TRBV3-1 and TRBJ1-1; tentative D call: TRBD1 (6 bases). CDR1 is LGHDT and CDR2 is YNNKEL in the germline V gene (reference sequence). V was clipped by 5 bases and J by 4 bases, with 11 bases between them. The CDR3 runs to 13 residues. CDR3 nucleotides: TGTGCCAGCAGCACCCAGGGGCTCACTGAAGCTTTCTTT. It specifies CASSTQGLTEAFF.